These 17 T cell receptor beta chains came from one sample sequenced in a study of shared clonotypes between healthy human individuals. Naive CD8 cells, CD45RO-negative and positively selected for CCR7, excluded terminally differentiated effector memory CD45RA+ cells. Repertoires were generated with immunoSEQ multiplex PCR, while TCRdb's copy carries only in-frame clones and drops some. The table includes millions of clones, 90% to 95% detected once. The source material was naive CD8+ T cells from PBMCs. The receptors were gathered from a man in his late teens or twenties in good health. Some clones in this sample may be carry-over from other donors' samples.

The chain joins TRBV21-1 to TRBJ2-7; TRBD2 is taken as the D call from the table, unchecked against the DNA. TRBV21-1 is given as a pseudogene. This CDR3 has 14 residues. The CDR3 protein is CASSKGSGIYEQYF. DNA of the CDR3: TGTGCCAGCAGCAAAGGTAGCGGGATCTACGAGCAGTACTTC.

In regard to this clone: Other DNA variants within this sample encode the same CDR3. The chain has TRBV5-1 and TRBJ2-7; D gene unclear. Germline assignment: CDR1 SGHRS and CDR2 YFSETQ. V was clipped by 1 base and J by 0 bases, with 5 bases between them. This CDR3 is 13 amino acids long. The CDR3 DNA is TGCGCCAGCAGCTTGCCTGACTCCTACGAGCAGTACTTC. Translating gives CASSLPDSYEQYF.

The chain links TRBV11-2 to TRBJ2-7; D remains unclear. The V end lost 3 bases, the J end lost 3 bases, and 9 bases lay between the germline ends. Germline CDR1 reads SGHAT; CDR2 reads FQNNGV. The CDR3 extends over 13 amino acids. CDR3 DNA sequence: TGTGCCAGCAGCTTCTTGGTAGGCTACGAGCAGTACTTC. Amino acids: CASSFLVGYEQYF.

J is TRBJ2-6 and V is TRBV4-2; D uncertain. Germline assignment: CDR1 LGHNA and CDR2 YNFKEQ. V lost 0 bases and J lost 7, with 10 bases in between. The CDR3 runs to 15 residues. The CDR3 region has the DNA TGTGCCAGCAGCCAAGATGCCGCAGCAGCCAACGTCCTGACTTTC. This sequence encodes CASSQDAAAANVLTF.

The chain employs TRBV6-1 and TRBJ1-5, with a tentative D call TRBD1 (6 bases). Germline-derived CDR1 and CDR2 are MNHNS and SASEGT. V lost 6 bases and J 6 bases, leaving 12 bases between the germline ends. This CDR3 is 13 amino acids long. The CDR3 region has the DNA TGTGCCAGCAGAACAACAGGGATTCAGCCCCAGCATTTT. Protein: CASRTTGIQPQHF.

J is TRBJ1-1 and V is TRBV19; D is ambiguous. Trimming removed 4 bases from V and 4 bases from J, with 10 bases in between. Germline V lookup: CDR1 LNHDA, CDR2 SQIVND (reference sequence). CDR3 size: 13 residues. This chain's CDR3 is CASSRPGTTEAFF. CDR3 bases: TGTGCCAGTAGTAGGCCGGGAACCACTGAAGCTTTCTTT. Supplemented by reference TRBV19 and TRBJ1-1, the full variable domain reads DGGITQSPKYLFRKEGQNVTLSCEQNLNHDAMYWYRQDPGQGLRLIYYSQIVNDFQKGDIAEGYSVSREKKESFPLTVTSAQKNPTAFYLCASSRPGTTEAFFGQGTRLTVV.

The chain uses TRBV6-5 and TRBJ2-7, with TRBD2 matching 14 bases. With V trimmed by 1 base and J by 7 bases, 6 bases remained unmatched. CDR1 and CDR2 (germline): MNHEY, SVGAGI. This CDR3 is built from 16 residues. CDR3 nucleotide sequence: TGTGCCAGCAGTTACTTGGGACTAGCGGGAGCGGGGGAGCAGTACTTC. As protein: CASSYLGLAGAGEQYF.

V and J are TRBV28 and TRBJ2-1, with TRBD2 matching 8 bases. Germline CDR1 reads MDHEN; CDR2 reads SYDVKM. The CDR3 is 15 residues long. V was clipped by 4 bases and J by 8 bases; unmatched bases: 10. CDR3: CASSYGLPGGDEQFF. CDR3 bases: TGTGCCAGCAGTTATGGACTGCCGGGGGGGGATGAGCAGTTCTTC.

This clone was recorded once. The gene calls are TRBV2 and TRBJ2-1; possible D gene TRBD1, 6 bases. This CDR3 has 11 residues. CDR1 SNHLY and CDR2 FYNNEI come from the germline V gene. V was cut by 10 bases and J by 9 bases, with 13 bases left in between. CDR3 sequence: CATPGAGEQFF. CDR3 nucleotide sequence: TGTGCCACCCCAGGGGCGGGTGAGCAGTTCTTC. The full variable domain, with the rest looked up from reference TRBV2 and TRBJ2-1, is EPEVTQTPSHQVTQMGQEVILRCVPISNHLYFYWYRQILGQKVEFLVSFYNNEISEKSEIFDDQFSVERPDGSNFTLKIRSTKLEDSAMYFCATPGAGEQFFGPGTRLTVL.

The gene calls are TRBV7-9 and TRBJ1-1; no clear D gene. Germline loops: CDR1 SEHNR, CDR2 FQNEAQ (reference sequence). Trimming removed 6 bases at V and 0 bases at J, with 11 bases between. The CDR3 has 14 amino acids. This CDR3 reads CASSSLRVNTEAFF. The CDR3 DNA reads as TGTGCCAGCAGTAGCCTCCGAGTGAACACTGAAGCTTTCTTT.

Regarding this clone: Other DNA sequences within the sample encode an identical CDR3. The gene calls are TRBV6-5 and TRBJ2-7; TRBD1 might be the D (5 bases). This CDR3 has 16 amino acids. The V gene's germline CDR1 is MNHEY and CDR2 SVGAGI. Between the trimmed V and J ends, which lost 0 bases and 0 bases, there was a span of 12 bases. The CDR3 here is CASSYSTGSRSYEQYF. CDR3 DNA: TGTGCCAGCAGTTACTCTACAGGTTCCCGCTCCTACGAGCAGTACTTC.

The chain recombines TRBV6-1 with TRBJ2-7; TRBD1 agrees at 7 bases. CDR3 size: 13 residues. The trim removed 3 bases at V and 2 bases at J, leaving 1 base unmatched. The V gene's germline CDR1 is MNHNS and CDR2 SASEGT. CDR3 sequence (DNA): TGTGCCAGCAGTGACACAGGGGCCTACGAGCAGTACTTC. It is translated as CASSDTGAYEQYF.

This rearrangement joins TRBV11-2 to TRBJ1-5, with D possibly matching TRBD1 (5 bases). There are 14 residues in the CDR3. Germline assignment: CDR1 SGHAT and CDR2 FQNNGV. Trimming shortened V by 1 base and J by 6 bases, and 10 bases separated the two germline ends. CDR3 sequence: CASSLGGRGQPQHF. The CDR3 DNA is TGTGCCAGCAGCTTAGGGGGCCGGGGTCAGCCCCAGCATTTT.

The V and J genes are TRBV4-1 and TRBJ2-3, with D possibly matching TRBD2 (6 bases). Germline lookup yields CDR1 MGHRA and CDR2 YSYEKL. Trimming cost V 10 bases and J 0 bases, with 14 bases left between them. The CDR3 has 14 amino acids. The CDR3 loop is CATGGFSSTDTQYF. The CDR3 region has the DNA TGCGCCACCGGGGGTTTTTCTAGCACAGATACGCAGTATTTT.

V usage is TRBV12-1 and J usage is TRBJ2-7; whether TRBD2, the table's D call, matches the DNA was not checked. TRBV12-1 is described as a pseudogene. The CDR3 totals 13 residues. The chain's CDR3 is CASAIAGDYEQYF. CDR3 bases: TGTGCCAGCGCAATAGCGGGAGATTACGAGCAGTACTTC.

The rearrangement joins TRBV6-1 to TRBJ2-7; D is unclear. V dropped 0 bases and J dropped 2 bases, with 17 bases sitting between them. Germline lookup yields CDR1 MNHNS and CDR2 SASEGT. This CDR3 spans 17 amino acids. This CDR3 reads CASSEARSVGTPYEQYF. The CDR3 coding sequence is TGTGCCAGCAGTGAAGCGAGATCTGTTGGCACCCCCTACGAGCAGTACTTC.

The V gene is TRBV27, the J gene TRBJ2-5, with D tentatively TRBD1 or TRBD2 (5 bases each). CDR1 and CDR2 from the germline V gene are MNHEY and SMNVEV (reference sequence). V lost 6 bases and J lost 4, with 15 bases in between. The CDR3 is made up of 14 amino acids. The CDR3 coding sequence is TGTGCCAGCAGCCCCGGGGTGGGGCCAGAGACCCAGTACTTC. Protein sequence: CASSPGVGPETQYF.